The source of this TCR beta chain is a study of T cells in Graves' hyperthyroidism and ophthalmopathy. Study results and limitations: In blood, most of the thyroid clonotypes expanded above 0.001 were also present.

Stable Graves' hyperthyroidism denoted no ophthalmopathy progression over 18 months. TCR beta CDR3 regions were amplified from RNA. When the TCR CDR3 underwent first-round RT-PCR, the HTBI primer set was used. TCRdb independently ran MiXCR on the multiplex PCR reads; one entry per CDR3 protein. This table holds some 560,000 distinct CDR3 sequences, 15% to 18% found once. There are 13 residues in the CDR3. Germline CDR1 reads SGHRS; CDR2 reads YFSETQ. For this clonotype: Its matching antigen is unknown. Compared with germline, one end of the junction differs, possibly owing to a read error.

The source is a woman between 25 and 40 years old with Graves' hyperthyroidism. The sample comprised blood. The chain joins TRBV5-1 to TRBJ1-2; D is unclear. CDR3 sequence reads: CASSLPPNYGYTF. For the CDR3, the DNA is TGTGCCAGCAGCTTACCACCCAACTATGGCTACACCTTC.